A selection of T cell receptor beta chains follows, all from one sample in a study of T cell responses to AZD1222 COVID-19 vaccine. Only in-frame clones appear in the TCRdb table, and some are missing; sequencing was by immunoSEQ multiplex PCR. The top ten hold approximately 4% of the sample, which has roughly 140,000 clones, 75% to 85% seen once. The sample in question was peripheral blood, obtained on day 0 of MenACWY control vaccination. The receptors derive from an adult in good health. CDR3s include the opening cysteine and the closing phenylalanine or tryptophan. Only part of the rows carry a size: once, few, many, or a class if the clone is expanded.

J	V	size	CDR3
TRBJ2-7	TRBV5-6	-	CASSGDTSYEQYF
TRBJ1-2	TRBV18	-	CASSSIEGANFYGYTF
TRBJ1-1	TRBV19	-	CASSTRGRTMNTEAFF
TRBJ1-4	TRBV15	-	CATLQGATNEKLFF
TRBJ2-5	TRBV7-9	-	CASSLAKINQEETQYF
TRBJ2-7	TRBV5-1	once	CASSLQGPYEQYF
TRBJ1-3	TRBV6-2/TRBV6-3	-	CASSLGPGSGNTIYF
TRBJ1-5	TRBV6-6	-	CASSVGNQPQHF
TRBJ1-1	TRBV12-3/TRBV12-4	-	CASRPPNTEAFF
TRBJ1-2	TRBV6-5	-	CASNPGLRYGYTF
TRBJ1-6	TRBV2	-	CASSEQGANSPLHF
TRBJ1-6	TRBV6-5	-	CASRETGPWSPLHF